This T cell receptor (beta chain) was profiled in a study of T cell changes during pregnancy in multiple sclerosis. Only in-frame clones appear in the TCRdb table, and some are missing; sequencing was by immunoSEQ multiplex PCR. Here the sample spans 70,000 to 95,000 clones, just under 95% being singletons. This sequence was found in a female donor with multiple sclerosis, enrolled in a pregnancy study. This specimen consisted of peripheral blood, obtained in the first trimester of pregnancy.

CDR3 DNA sequence: TGTGCCAGCACCGCGGGACTAGCGGGGGGGTATTTT. As protein: CASTAGLAGGYF. V usage is TRBV6-1 and J usage is TRBJ2-3; TRBD2 agrees at 15 bases. The J segment lost 14 bases and the V segment lost 7 bases, leaving 4 bases of the junction unmatched. The CDR3 extends over 12 amino acids. Germline CDR1 and CDR2: MNHNS and SASEGT.